This TCR beta chain was captured in a study of CD8 T cells in Susac syndrome. Trimming left V 4 bases short and J 6 bases short, with 13 bases between. From germline, CDR1 is SGHRS and CDR2 YFSETQ. The CDR3 consists of 13 residues. TCR beta was sequenced from blood CD8+ and CD4+ T cells. When the RNA was reverse transcribed, random hexamers were used with an input of about 0.45 to 1 ug. The TCR beta CDR3 was amplified by immunoSEQ multiplex PCR across 54 Vbeta, 13 Jbeta. TCRdb reanalysed the immunoSEQ multiplex PCR reads using MiXCR and keeps one entry per CDR3 protein. The repertoire includes fewer than 70,000 distinct CDR3 sequences, about 95% of them detected once, and 0.24% sits in the top ten.

The clonotype was recovered from a human donor in good health. Source material: CD8+ T cells from PBMCs. J is TRBJ1-1 and V is TRBV5-1, with unresolved D. This CDR3 is CASSARFDPEAFF. DNA for the CDR3: TGCGCCAGCAGCGCCAGGTTTGACCCTGAAGCTTTCTTT.